Each of the 25 T cell receptor beta chains below was sequenced from the same sample in a study of breast tumors, draining lymph nodes, adjacent tissues (dated by TCRdb to 2015 to 2016). Libraries were made using multiplex PCR. The instrument given in TCRdb is Illumina HiSeq 2000. The public reads were reanalyzed by TCRdb: fastp trimming at Q25, MiXCR alignment, in-frame beta chains only. Each entry is one CDR3 protein sequence, shown with its most common DNA and genes. For this sample there are about 200,000 distinct CDR3 sequences; less than 40% appear just once. The biggest ten clones account for approximately 3.3% of the sample. The axillary draining lymph nodes of breast cancer patients were the source of the lymph node samples. Sequencing was performed on axillary lymph node tissue. The receptors stem from a female donor with breast cancer. Some clones in this sample may be carry-over from other donors' samples.

In its sample, this clonotype was seen a few times. This may be a read error, as it is one base from a much larger clone. J is TRBJ2-3 and V is TRBV9; D is possibly TRBD1 (6 bases). V dropped 4 bases and J dropped 3 bases, with 15 bases sitting between them. Germline V gives CDR1 SGDLS, CDR2 YYNGEE. This CDR3 comprises 15 residues. CDR3: CASSSYRGGTDTQYF. In nucleotides, the CDR3 is TGTGCCAGCAGCTCATACAGAGGGGGTACAGATACGCAGTATTTT.

The chain links TRBV4-2 to TRBJ2-5, with D tentatively TRBD1 (6 bases). The V end lost 1 base, the J end lost 4 bases, and 16 bases lay between the germline ends. Germline loops: CDR1 LGHNA, CDR2 YNFKEQ. This CDR3 spans 16 amino acids. The DNA for the CDR3 is TGTGCCAGCAGCCAAGGAGGGACAAGTTCGGGAGAGACCCAGTACTTC. Amino acid sequence: CASSQGGTSSGETQYF.

This clonotype was observed at least ten times. V gene TRBV24-1 combines with J gene TRBJ2-2, with TRBD2 identical over 7 bases. This CDR3 has 13 residues. CDR1 and CDR2 (germline): KGHDR, SFDVKD. V was pared by 12 bases and J by 7 bases, with 10 bases of the junction left unmatched. The CDR3 here is CASSAGEDGELFF. CDR3 DNA sequence: TGTGCCTCCTCGGCGGGAGAGGACGGGGAGCTGTTTTTT.

This clonotype showed up just a few times. This may be a read error, as it is one base from a much larger clone. The V and J genes are TRBV20-1 and TRBJ1-5, with 11 bases that match TRBD1. Trimming cost V 4 bases and J 8 bases; bases outside gene matches: 10. The V gene's germline CDR1 is DFQATT and CDR2 SNEGSKA (reference sequence). The CDR3 runs to 15 residues. This CDR3 is CSAIGRTGGPEPQHF. The CDR3, as DNA: TGCAGTGCTATCGGAAGGACAGGGGGCCCTGAGCCCCAGCATTTT.

This clonotype was seen only a few times. This chain uses TRBV28 with TRBJ2-7; 10 bases line up with TRBD2. CDR3 length: 13 amino acids. Germline V gene lookup returns CDR1 MDHEN and CDR2 SYDVKM. Losses at the gene ends were 8 bases for V and 5 bases for J; bases not matched to a gene: 6. As DNA, the CDR3 is TGTGCCAGCGTCGGGACTAGCGTCCACGAGCAGTACTTC. The encoded protein is CASVGTSVHEQYF.

This clonotype showed up many times. DNA of the CDR3: TGTGCCAGCAGGTCCGGGACAGCCGAGCAGTACTTC. It encodes CASRSGTAEQYF. The V gene is TRBV12-3 or TRBV12-4, the J gene TRBJ2-7; 7 positions agree with TRBD1. Trimming at V came to 6 bases and at J to 6 bases, leaving 5 bases not matched to a gene. The CDR3 is 12 amino acids.

The chain joins TRBV12-3 or TRBV12-4 to TRBJ2-3; D gene uncertain. The V and J ends lost 0 bases and 2 bases respectively, with 12 bases between them. The CDR3 totals 16 residues. CDR3 residues: CASSLAGLLSTDTQYF. The CDR3 nucleotides are TGTGCCAGCAGTTTAGCTGGGTTACTCTCCACAGATACGCAGTATTTT.

This clonotype was counted many times. The rearrangement links TRBV10-3 to TRBJ2-1; D unresolved. Trimming removed 5 bases from V and 6 bases from J, with 11 bases in between. The CDR3 loop spans 13 amino acids. Germline CDR1 and CDR2: ENHRY and SYGVKD. The CDR3 DNA is TGTGCCATCAGTTATGACACGGGCAATGAGCAGTTCTTC. Protein: CAISYDTGNEQFF.

This clonotype has a count of ten or more. The chain joins TRBV5-1 to TRBJ1-2; D is uncertain. This CDR3 has 13 residues. CDR1 SGHRS and CDR2 YFSETQ come from the germline V gene. Trimming pared 3 bases from V and 2 bases from J, leaving 8 bases between. The CDR3 sequence: CASSSVQNYGYTF. The CDR3 DNA follows: TGCGCCAGCAGCTCCGTACAGAACTATGGCTACACCTTC.

This clonotype was counted many times. J is TRBJ2-1 and V is TRBV9; tentative D call: TRBD2 (6 bases). The CDR3 runs to 16 residues. V was pared by 2 bases and J by 2 bases, with 14 bases between. Germline V gene sequence: CDR1 SGDLS, CDR2 YYNGEE. CDR3 in DNA: TGTGCCAGCAGCGTGTTTACGGGACTGACCTACAATGAGCAGTTCTTC. Protein product: CASSVFTGLTYNEQFF.

The chain employs TRBV2 and TRBJ2-2; a weak D match, TRBD1 (5 bases). V lost 6 bases to trimming and J lost 9 bases, with 14 bases between them. The CDR3 contains 13 residues. Germline CDR1 reads SNHLY; CDR2 reads FYNNEI. Here the CDR3 reads CASRSTDHWELFF. The CDR3 coding sequence is TGTGCCAGCAGGTCGACAGATCACTGGGAGCTGTTTTTT.

V is TRBV28 and J is TRBJ1-2; no clear D. In germline, CDR1 is MDHEN, CDR2 SYDVKM. The CDR3 has 13 amino acids. Between the trimmed V and J ends, which lost 7 bases and 8 bases, there was a span of 17 bases. CDR3 coding DNA: TGTGCCAGCACCGAGACGTGGGGAGGGGGCTACACCTTC. This sequence encodes CASTETWGGGYTF.

The chain joins TRBV18 to TRBJ2-3, with D perhaps matching TRBD2 (6 bases). Trimming took off 3 bases at V and 5 bases at J, with 15 bases between the two ends. The CDR3 extends over 15 amino acids. CDR1 and CDR2 from the germline V gene are KGHSH and LQKENI. The CDR3 DNA follows: TGTGCCAGCTCACCTCCCGGACTATTGGGAGATACGCAGTATTTT. Translated: CASSPPGLLGDTQYF. Using reference TRBV18 and TRBJ2-3 for the parts outside the CDR3, the full variable domain is NAGVMQNPRHLVRRRGQEARLRCSPMKGHSHVYWYRQLPEEGLKFMVYLQKENIIDESGMPKERFSAEFPKEGPSILRIQQVVRGDSAAYFCASSPPGLLGDTQYFGPGTRLTVL.

This clonotype has a count of ten or more. V is TRBV3-1 and J is TRBJ2-5, with TRBD2 matching 8 bases. The V gene's germline CDR1 is LGHDT and CDR2 YNNKEL (reference sequence). The CDR3 totals 14 residues. Germline trimming cut 4 bases from V and 5 bases from J; bases unmatched to any gene: 6. CDR3 coding DNA: TGTGCCAGCAGCCGAGGAGCGGGAGACGAGACCCAGTACTTC. Translation gives CASSRGAGDETQYF.

This clonotype was counted ten times or more. The V gene is TRBV5-1, the J gene TRBJ1-6; no definite D call. The germline gives CDR1 SGHRS, CDR2 YFSETQ. The CDR3 runs to 16 residues. The V and J ends lost 0 bases and 7 bases respectively, with 14 bases between them. The CDR3 sequence: CASSLEGGKKNSPLHF. CDR3 DNA sequence: TGCGCCAGCAGCTTGGAAGGAGGGAAGAAGAATTCACCCCTCCACTTT.

This clonotype occurred many times. The chain couples TRBV12-3 or TRBV12-4 to TRBJ2-5; D gene uncertain. This CDR3 comprises 15 residues. Trimming left V 2 bases short and J 5 bases short, with 15 bases between. CDR3 region: CASSLRKTRAETQYF. The CDR3, as DNA: TGTGCCAGCAGTTTAAGGAAGACCCGTGCGGAGACCCAGTACTTC.

The chain joins TRBV7-3 to TRBJ2-3; a possible D gene is TRBD1 (6 bases). This CDR3 has 15 residues. Germline CDR1 reads SGHTA; CDR2 reads FQGTGA. Trimming left V 2 bases short and J 8 bases short, with 17 bases between. CDR3 residues: CASSLAFPQGITQYF. CDR3 sequence (DNA): TGTGCCAGCAGCTTAGCGTTCCCACAGGGAATTACGCAGTATTTT.

This clonotype has more than one count but fewer than ten. The chain couples TRBV3-2 to TRBJ2-1; TRBD1 is taken as the D call from the table, unchecked against the DNA. TRBV3-2 is an annotated pseudogene. The CDR3 contains 15 residues. The CDR3 DNA is TGTGCCAGCAGCCAAGAGGACAGGGGGCACAATGAGCAGTTCTTC. Amino acid sequence: CASSQEDRGHNEQFF.

This clonotype was counted only a few times. One base away lies a much larger clone, so this may be a sequencing read error. This rearrangement joins TRBV14 to TRBJ1-2; TRBD1 might be the D (6 bases). Per germline, CDR1 SGHDN and CDR2 FVKESK. The CDR3 extends over 15 amino acids. The CDR3 region has the DNA TGTGCCAGCAGCCGATTGGACAGACCCAACTATGGCTCCACCTTC. Protein: CASSRLDRPNYGSTF.

This clonotype has a count of ten or more. This chain uses TRBV6-5 with TRBJ1-3; D is unresolved. The V end was cut by 2 bases, the J end by 0 bases, with 11 bases between. CDR1 and CDR2 from the germline V gene are MNHEY and SVGAGI. The CDR3 length is 16 residues. Here the CDR3 DNA reads TGTGCCAGCAGTTACGATCGGAGACCCTCTGGAAACACCATATATTTT. It specifies CASSYDRRPSGNTIYF.

This clonotype turned up a few times. The chain is built from TRBV20-1 and TRBJ2-1; no clear D gene. The V end lost 0 bases, the J end lost 6 bases, and 9 bases lay between the germline ends. Germline-derived CDR1 and CDR2 are DFQATT and SNEGSKA (reference sequence). The CDR3 spans 13 residues. The CDR3 bases are TGCAGTGCTAGAGACTCATTAATCAATGAGCAGTTCTTC. Protein: CSARDSLINEQFF.

This sequence joins TRBV20-1 and TRBJ1-4, with D possibly being TRBD1 (5 bases). CDR1 and CDR2 from the germline V gene are DFQATT and SNEGSKA (reference sequence). The CDR3 runs 16 residues. V was cut by 3 bases and J by 1 base, with 15 bases left in between. CDR3 sequence (DNA): TGCAGTGCTAGCGGGAGCCTGGGGGGAACTAATGAAAAACTGTTTTTT. Translating gives CSASGSLGGTNEKLFF.

Ten or more counts support this clonotype. This chain connects TRBV7-9 to TRBJ1-2; 7 bases map to TRBD1. The CDR3 runs to 13 residues. The germline CDR1 and CDR2 sequences are SEHNR and FQNEAQ (reference sequence). With 1 base clipped from V and 7 bases from J, the junction kept 3 bases outside the gene matches. CDR3: CASSLEGAGGYTF. CDR3 DNA sequence: TGTGCCAGCAGCTTAGAGGGGGCTGGTGGCTACACCTTC.

The table lists this clonotype with many counts. This chain uses TRBV11-2 with TRBJ1-3; no firm D call. The CDR3 loop spans 16 amino acids. V dropped 3 bases and J dropped 0 bases, with 12 bases sitting between them. The germline CDR1 and CDR2 sequences are SGHAT and FQNNGV. The CDR3 region is CASSFPLAASGNTIYF. CDR3 nucleotide sequence: TGTGCCAGCAGCTTCCCCTTGGCGGCCTCTGGAAACACCATATATTTT.

Details on this clonotype: This may be a read error, as it is one base from a much larger clone. This chain uses TRBV6-1 with TRBJ1-4, with 7 bases lining up with TRBD1. Germline assignment: CDR1 MNHNS and CDR2 SASEGT. The V gene end was trimmed by 5 bases and the J gene end by 10 bases; junction bases not matched to a gene: 10. The CDR3 covers 14 residues. This chain's CDR3 is CASSPVDRAGKLFF. As DNA, the CDR3 is TGTGCCAGCAGTCCCGTCGACAGGGCAGGAAAACTGTTTTTT.